This T cell receptor beta chain was observed in a study of Ad26.COV2.S vaccination and SARS-CoV-2 variants. Study observations and caveats: Vaccine recipients showed a spike-specific TCR breadth that was higher than in placebo recipients. The TCR breadth and depth analyses may have understated or missed part of the total T cell responses.

Treatment given: 15 to 20 received Ad26.COV2.S at low or high dose, single or two shots; several received placebo; per-sample allocation not given. Day 63 after the first vaccine or placebo injection was the time point for sampling. As its vector, the vaccine had Ad26, which expressed Wuhan-strain SARS-CoV-2 spike. On this clone itself: Its matching antigen is unknown.

The assay was immunoSEQ multiplex PCR, and TCRdb's table has in-frame clones only and misses some. Here the sample spans around 320,000 clones, 70% to 90% being singletons. Germline V CDR1 and CDR2: MNHEY, SVGAGI. There are 14 residues in the CDR3. With V trimmed by 6 bases and J by 3 bases, 4 bases remained unmatched. Sequenced here: peripheral blood, sampled in a trial of Ad26.COV2.S vaccine versus placebo. V usage is TRBV6-5 and J usage is TRBJ2-7; 11 bases align to TRBD1. The source is a person aged 18-65 years who received the Ad26.COV2.S COVID-19 vaccine or a placebo. This CDR3 reads CASSSGTGGYEQYF. CDR3 DNA sequence: TGTGCCAGCAGCTCCGGGACAGGGGGCTACGAGCAGTACTTC.